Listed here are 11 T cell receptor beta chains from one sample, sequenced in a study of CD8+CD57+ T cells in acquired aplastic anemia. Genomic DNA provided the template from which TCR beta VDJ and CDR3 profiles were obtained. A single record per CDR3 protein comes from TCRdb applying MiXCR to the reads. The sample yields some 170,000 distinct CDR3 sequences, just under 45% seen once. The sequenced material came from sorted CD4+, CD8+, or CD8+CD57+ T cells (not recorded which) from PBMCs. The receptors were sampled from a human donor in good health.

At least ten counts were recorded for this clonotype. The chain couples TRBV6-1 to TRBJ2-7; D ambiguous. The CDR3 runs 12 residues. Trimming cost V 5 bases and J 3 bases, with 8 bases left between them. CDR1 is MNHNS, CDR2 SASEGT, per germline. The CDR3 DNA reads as TGTGCCAGCAGTCCGGGTCACTACGAGCAGTACTTC. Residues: CASSPGHYEQYF.

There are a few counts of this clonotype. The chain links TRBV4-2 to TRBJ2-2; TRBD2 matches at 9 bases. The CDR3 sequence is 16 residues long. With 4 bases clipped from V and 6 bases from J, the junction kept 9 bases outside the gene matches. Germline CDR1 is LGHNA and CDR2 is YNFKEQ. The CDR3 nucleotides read TGTGCCAGCAGCCCGGGGGCGGGAGGGTTGGCCGGGGAGCTGTTTTTT. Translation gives CASSPGAGGLAGELFF.

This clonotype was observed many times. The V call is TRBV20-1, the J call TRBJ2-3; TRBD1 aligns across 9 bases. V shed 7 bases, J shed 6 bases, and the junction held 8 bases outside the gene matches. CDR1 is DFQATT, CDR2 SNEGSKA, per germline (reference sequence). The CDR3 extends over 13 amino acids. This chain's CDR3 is CSVRTGALDTQYF. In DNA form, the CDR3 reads TGCAGTGTTCGGACAGGGGCTTTGGATACGCAGTATTTT.

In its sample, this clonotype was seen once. Here the CDR3 reads CSALRIASSGNTIYF. The CDR3 region has the DNA TGCAGTGCTCTGAGGATAGCGAGCTCTGGAAACACCATATATTTT. J is TRBJ1-3 and V is TRBV20-1; D call uncertain. This CDR3 has 15 residues. CDR1 is DFQATT, CDR2 SNEGSKA, per germline (reference sequence). With 5 bases removed from V and 0 bases from J, the gap between germline ends came to 14 bases.

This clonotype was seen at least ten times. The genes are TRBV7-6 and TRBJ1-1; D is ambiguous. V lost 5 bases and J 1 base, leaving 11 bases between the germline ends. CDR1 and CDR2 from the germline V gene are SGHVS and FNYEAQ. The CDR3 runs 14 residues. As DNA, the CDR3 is TGTGCCAGCAGCCCCGTGGGCCAGAACACTGAAGCTTTCTTT. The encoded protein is CASSPVGQNTEAFF.

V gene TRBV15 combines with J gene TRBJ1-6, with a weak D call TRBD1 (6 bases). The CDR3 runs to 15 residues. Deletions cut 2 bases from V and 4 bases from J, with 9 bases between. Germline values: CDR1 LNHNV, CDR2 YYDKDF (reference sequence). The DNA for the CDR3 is TGTGCCACCAGCAGAAGGGGGACTTATAATTCACCCCTCCACTTT. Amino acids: CATSRRGTYNSPLHF.

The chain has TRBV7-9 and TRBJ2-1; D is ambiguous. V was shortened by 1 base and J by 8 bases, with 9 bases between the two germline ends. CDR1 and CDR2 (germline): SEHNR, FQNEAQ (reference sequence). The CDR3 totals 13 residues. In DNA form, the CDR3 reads TGTGCCAGCAGCTTAGTACAGCAAGATGAGCAGTTCTTC. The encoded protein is CASSLVQQDEQFF.

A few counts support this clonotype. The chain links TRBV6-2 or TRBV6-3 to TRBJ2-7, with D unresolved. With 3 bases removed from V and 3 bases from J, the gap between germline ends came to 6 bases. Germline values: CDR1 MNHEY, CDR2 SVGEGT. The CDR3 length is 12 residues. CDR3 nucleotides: TGTGCCAGCAGTTATACGTACTACGAGCAGTACTTC. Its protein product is CASSYTYYEQYF.

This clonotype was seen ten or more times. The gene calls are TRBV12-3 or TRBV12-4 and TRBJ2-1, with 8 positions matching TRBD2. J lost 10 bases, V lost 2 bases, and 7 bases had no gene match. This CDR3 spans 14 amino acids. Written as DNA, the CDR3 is TGTGCCAGCAGTTTAACTAGCGGCCGGATCGAGCAGTTCTTC. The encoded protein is CASSLTSGRIEQFF.

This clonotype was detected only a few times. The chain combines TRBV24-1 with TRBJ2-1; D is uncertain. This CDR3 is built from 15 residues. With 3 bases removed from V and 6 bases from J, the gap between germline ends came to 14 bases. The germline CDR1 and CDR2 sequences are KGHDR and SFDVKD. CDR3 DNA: TGTGCCACCAGTGATCGGGCCCCAAGAGGCAATGAGCAGTTCTTC. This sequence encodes CATSDRAPRGNEQFF.

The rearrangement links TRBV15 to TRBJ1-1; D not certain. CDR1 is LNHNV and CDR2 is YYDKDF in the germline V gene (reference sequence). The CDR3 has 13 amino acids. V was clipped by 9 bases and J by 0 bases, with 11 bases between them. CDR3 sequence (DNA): TGTGCCACGACCACAGTGATGAACACTGAAGCTTTCTTT. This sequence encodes CATTTVMNTEAFF.